A single sample gave rise to the 21 T cell receptor beta chains below, sequenced in a study of T cell responses to AZD1222 COVID-19 vaccine. Sequencing was performed with immunoSEQ multiplex PCR; in TCRdb, only in-frame clones are kept and a portion is missing. The profile shows about 120,000 clones, approximately 90% of them singletons. The sample consisted of peripheral blood, taken on day 0 of AZD1222 vaccination. These receptor sequences come from an adult in good health.

The chain has TRBV5-6 and TRBJ1-6; possibly TRBD1 for D (5 bases). The CDR3 length is 13 residues. Germline V gene data show CDR1 as SGHDT and CDR2 as YYEEEE. Trimming removed 0 bases at V and 11 bases at J, with 9 bases between. CDR3 sequence: CASSLGRVPPLHF. DNA for the CDR3: TGTGCCAGCAGCTTGGGCAGGGTTCCACCCCTCCACTTT.

This chain uses TRBV25-1 with TRBJ1-4, with D unresolved. This CDR3 spans 14 amino acids. Germline V gives CDR1 MGHDK, CDR2 SYGVNS. V lost 3 bases and J 0 bases, leaving 5 bases between the germline ends. CDR3 DNA: TGTGCCAGCAGTGAGGAGGCAACTAATGAAAAACTGTTTTTT. Protein sequence: CASSEEATNEKLFF. The variable domain in full, with the rest retrieved from reference TRBV25-1 and TRBJ1-4, is EADIYQTPRYLVIGTGKKITLECSQTMGHDKMYWYQQDPGMELHLIHYSYGVNSTEKGDLSSESTVSRIRTEHFPLTLESARPSHTSQYLCASSEEATNEKLFFGSGTQLSVL.

In its sample, this clone was seen a few times. The chain couples TRBV5-1 to TRBJ1-1; D is unresolved. The germline V gene has CDR1 SGHRS and CDR2 YFSETQ. This CDR3 spans 15 amino acids. Between the trimmed V and J ends, which lost 0 bases and 1 base, there was a span of 10 bases. Here the CDR3 reads CASSLAVSRNTEAFF. CDR3 DNA sequence: TGCGCCAGCAGCTTGGCGGTCTCGAGGAACACTGAAGCTTTCTTT.

This CDR3 reads CASSWGATSYNEQFF. The CDR3 nucleotides read TGTGCCAGCAGTTGGGGGGCAACCTCCTACAATGAGCAGTTCTTC. V usage is TRBV27 and J usage is TRBJ2-1; TRBD1 or TRBD2 may be the D gene (6 bases each). In germline, CDR1 is MNHEY, CDR2 SMNVEV (reference sequence). V lost 4 bases and J 0 bases, leaving 10 bases between the germline ends. The CDR3 covers 15 residues.

The chain combines TRBV5-1 with TRBJ1-5, with D unclear. Trimming took 4 bases from V and 2 from J, leaving 7 bases between them. CDR3 length: 13 residues. Germline V CDR1 and CDR2: SGHRS, YFSETQ. CDR3 region: CASSELGNQPQHF. In DNA form, the CDR3 reads TGCGCCAGCAGCGAACTGGGCAATCAGCCCCAGCATTTT. The full variable domain, its missing parts supplied by reference TRBV5-1 and TRBJ1-5, is KAGVTQTPRYLIKTRGQQVTLSCSPISGHRSVSWYQQTPGQGLQFLFEYFSETQRNKGNFPGRFSGRQFSNSRSEMNVSTLELGDSALYLCASSELGNQPQHFGDGTRLSIL.

The chain couples TRBV27 to TRBJ1-2; no clear D. The germline V gene has CDR1 MNHEY and CDR2 SMNVEV (reference sequence). The CDR3 totals 13 residues. V was trimmed by 5 bases and J by 0 bases, leaving 7 bases between them. CDR3 DNA sequence: TGTGCCAGCAGTCTCGTCGCTAACTATGGCTACACCTTC. It translates to CASSLVANYGYTF.

Comments on this clone: A junction boundary mismatches the germline segment, possibly from a read error. This chain links TRBV5-4 with TRBJ1-2; D is possibly TRBD1 (5 bases). The CDR3 extends over 13 amino acids. In germline, CDR1 is SGHNT, CDR2 YYREEE (reference sequence). The CDR3 region is CASNLGGNYGYTF. CDR3 coding DNA: TGTGCCAGCAACTTGGGGGGGAACTATGGCTACACCTTC.

The V and J genes are TRBV19 and TRBJ1-1; D remains unclear. The V gene lost 5 bases and the J gene lost 12 bases, with 13 bases spanning the gap. The germline V gene has CDR1 LNHDA and CDR2 SQIVND (reference sequence). CDR3 size: 11 residues. The CDR3 here is CASSSAPTSFF. The CDR3 nucleotides read TGTGCCAGTAGTTCAGCCCCGACATCTTTCTTT.

The chain links TRBV5-6 to TRBJ1-2; a possible D gene is TRBD1 (5 bases). The CDR3 is 14 residues long. Trimming took 3 bases from V and 4 from J, leaving 13 bases between them. Germline CDR1 reads SGHDT; CDR2 reads YYEEEE. CDR3 bases: TGTGCCAGCAGCTATTTTGGACAAATCTATGGCTACACCTTC. Amino acid sequence: CASSYFGQIYGYTF.

There are many counts of this clone. This chain connects TRBV4-1 to TRBJ2-1; a possible D gene is TRBD1 (5 bases). The CDR3 consists of 14 residues. Germline V gene lookup returns CDR1 MGHRA and CDR2 YSYEKL. Trimming left V 3 bases short and J 7 bases short, with 13 bases between. CDR3 DNA: TGCGCCAGCAGCCATGGGGTGACAGAGAATGAGCAGTTCTTC. Protein sequence: CASSHGVTENEQFF.

This clone was detected a few times. The chain employs TRBV5-1 and TRBJ2-1; D gene unclear. The CDR3 is 14 amino acids. V was cut by 4 bases and J by 6 bases, with 14 bases left in between. Per germline, CDR1 SGHRS and CDR2 YFSETQ. The CDR3 DNA is TGCGCCAGCAGCCAGGCGACGGGTCTCAATGAGCAGTTCTTC. It is translated as CASSQATGLNEQFF.

This clone has a single count. The chain links TRBV9 to TRBJ1-1; D is unresolved. This CDR3 spans 15 amino acids. Germline-derived CDR1 and CDR2 are SGDLS and YYNGEE. V was cut by 2 bases and J by 0 bases, with 11 bases left in between. CDR3 protein: CASSVSISMNTEAFF. In DNA, the CDR3 is TGTGCCAGCAGCGTCTCCATAAGCATGAACACTGAAGCTTTCTTT.

This clone is a singleton in its sample. V is TRBV29-1 and J is TRBJ2-3, with D possibly being TRBD1 (5 bases). Germline V gene sequence: CDR1 SQVTM, CDR2 ANQGSEA. The ends were cut back, 2 bases at V and 2 bases at J, with 11 bases in the middle. The CDR3 is made up of 14 amino acids. CDR3 bases: TGCAGCGTTGAAATACAGGCTAACACAGATACGCAGTATTTT. This sequence encodes CSVEIQANTDTQYF.

The genes are TRBV6-5 and TRBJ2-1; D unclear. Trimming stripped 6 bases from V and 8 bases from J, with 11 bases between. Germline V gene data show CDR1 as MNHEY and CDR2 as SVGAGI. The CDR3 loop spans 12 amino acids. The CDR3 sequence is CASSPSSDEQFF. DNA of the CDR3: TGTGCCAGCAGCCCCTCTTCCGATGAGCAGTTCTTC.

The J gene is TRBJ1-3, the V gene TRBV2; no firm D call. Germline CDR1 SNHLY, CDR2 FYNNEI. This CDR3 contains 12 residues. Trimming took 3 bases from V and 7 from J, leaving 7 bases between them. CDR3 nucleotide sequence: TGTGCCAGCAGTGACAGTTTTAACACCATATATTTT. As protein: CASSDSFNTIYF.

The gene calls are TRBV6-5 and TRBJ1-2; D gene unclear. Trimming pared 2 bases from V and 0 bases from J, leaving 13 bases between. Germline V gives CDR1 MNHEY, CDR2 SVGAGI. This CDR3 has 16 residues. This CDR3 reads CASSYGVPGTNYGYTF. The CDR3 nucleotides are TGTGCCAGCAGTTACGGCGTCCCTGGGACTAACTATGGCTACACCTTC.

CDR3 nucleotides: TGTGCCAGCAGTTACTCGCGGACTGACGAAAAACTGTTTTTT. This translates into CASSYSRTDEKLFF. The chain carries TRBV6-5 and TRBJ1-4; no firm D call. V was pared by 0 bases and J by 8 bases, with 10 bases between. Germline assignment: CDR1 MNHEY and CDR2 SVGAGI. The CDR3 sequence is 14 residues long.

The chain is built from TRBV27 and TRBJ2-3, with 12 bases matching TRBD2. The CDR3 loop spans 17 amino acids. The germline gives CDR1 MNHEY, CDR2 SMNVEV (reference sequence). V gave up 5 bases and J gave up 8 bases; unmatched junction bases: 14. CDR3 region: CASSPFGLAGLGGTQYF. As DNA, the CDR3 is TGTGCCAGCAGTCCCTTTGGACTAGCGGGACTCGGCGGTACGCAGTATTTT.

The chain carries TRBV29-1 and TRBJ2-7; 7 bases are shared with TRBD2. CDR1 and CDR2 from the germline V gene are SQVTM and ANQGSEA. V was clipped by 4 bases and J by 6 bases; unmatched bases: 6. CDR3 length: 12 amino acids. CDR3 amino acids: CSVVGGEGEQYF. CDR3 coding DNA: TGCAGCGTTGTTGGGGGGGAAGGCGAGCAGTACTTC.

Here the CDR3 reads CASSSGTLRLKLFF. CDR3 sequence (DNA): TGTGCCAGCAGTTCCGGGACACTTCGACTGAAACTGTTTTTT. V is TRBV28 and J is TRBJ1-4, with D maybe TRBD1 (6 bases). The CDR3 has 14 amino acids. The V gene's germline CDR1 is MDHEN and CDR2 SYDVKM. V lost 4 bases and J 11 bases, leaving 17 bases between the germline ends. The variable domain in full, with the rest retrieved from reference TRBV28 and TRBJ1-4, is DVKVTQSSRYLVKRTGEKVFLECVQDMDHENMFWYRQDPGLGLRLIYFSYDVKMKEKGDIPEGYSVSREKKERFSLILESASTNQTSMYLCASSSGTLRLKLFFGSGTQLSVL.

This chain joins TRBV13 and TRBJ2-5; the D gene could be TRBD1 or TRBD2 (5 bases each). This CDR3 contains 15 residues. The V end lost 5 bases, the J end lost 4 bases, and 17 bases lay between the germline ends. Per the germline V gene, CDR1 is PRHDT and CDR2 is FYEKMQ (reference sequence). The CDR3 spells CASSPDTGSVETQYF. The CDR3 DNA sequence: TGTGCCAGCAGCCCGGACACGGGGTCCGTAGAGACCCAGTACTTC. The complete variable domain, with remaining parts taken from reference TRBV13 and TRBJ2-5, reads AAGVIQSPRHLIKEKRETATLKCYPIPRHDTVYWYQQGPGQDPQFLISFYEKMQSDKGSIPDRFSAQQFSDYHSELNMSSLELGDSALYFCASSPDTGSVETQYFGPGTRLLVL.